This T cell receptor beta chain was observed in a study of siplizumab effects on memory and regulatory T cells. This clone has a single count. Method: immunoSEQ multiplex PCR; TCRdb's copy keeps in-frame clones and lacks some. Of approximately 100,000 clones listed, roughly 95% are singletons. The germline V gene encodes CDR1 SGHNT and CDR2 YENEEA. CDR3 length: 13 amino acids. Trimming pared 1 base from V and 4 bases from J, leaving 7 bases between. The specimen was non-Treg CD4+ T cells sorted from blood. The clonotype was recovered from a human donor in good health. This chain connects TRBV11-3 to TRBJ2-5; D uncertain. The CDR3: CASSLVGSETQYF. The CDR3 nucleotides are TGTGCCAGCAGCTTAGTGGGGTCAGAGACCCAGTACTTC.